This T cell receptor (beta chain) was found in a study of T cell responses to AZD1222 COVID-19 vaccine. Comments on this clone: Its antigen is undetermined.

V was shortened by 0 bases and J by 6 bases, with 11 bases between the two germline ends. Looked up from germline, CDR1 is LGHNT and CDR2 is FRNRAP. The CDR3 extends over 14 amino acids. Assay used: immunoSEQ multiplex PCR; TCRdb lists only in-frame clones, some missing. The sample consists of about 99,000 clones, 87% of them appearing once. Study-wide results and limits: The donors showed a predominance of white British ancestry and of females, with possible underestimation of clonal diversity. An increase in Spike-specific TCR breadth and depth was observed after two AZD1222 doses. A reported finding is that nearly half of spike-specific TCRs target unmutated variant regions.

This receptor was taken from an adult in good health. The source was peripheral blood, collected on day 0 of AZD1222 vaccination. The chain couples TRBV12-5 to TRBJ1-1; weak D call: TRBD1 (6 bases). CDR3 amino acids: CASGLVGGLAEAFF. The CDR3, as DNA: TGTGCTAGTGGTTTGGTTGGGGGCCTCGCTGAAGCTTTCTTT.